This TCR beta chain appears in the sequencing data of a study of blood T cell repertoires in COVID-19. Looking at the study overall: From the United States, Italy and Spain came samples of acute and convalescent COVID-19. T cells, B-cell-depleted T cells, or PBMCs supplied cDNA or gDNA.

In the source study's methods: The authors estimated nucleated cell counts from reference gene primer amplification. The protocol was immunoSEQ multiplex PCR, while the TCRdb copy is restricted to in-frame clones and leaves out a portion. Clone size and the V and J calls come from that table; the DNA yielded D and trimming. The data contain about 440,000 clones, around 88% of them seen just once; the ten biggest clones take up 4.3%. Trimming at V came to 0 bases and at J to 4 bases, leaving 3 bases not matched to a gene. From germline, CDR1 is MNHNS and CDR2 SASEGT. The CDR3 runs 15 residues. Sequencing was done on a sample of peripheral blood. The V and J genes are TRBV6-1 and TRBJ1-2, with TRBD1 matching 9 bases. This TCR was sampled from a woman in her twenties or thirties with acute or convalescent COVID-19. CDR3 in DNA: TGTGCCAGCAGTGAAGCAGGGACAGGGAGCTATGGCTACACCTTC. Protein: CASSEAGTGSYGYTF.